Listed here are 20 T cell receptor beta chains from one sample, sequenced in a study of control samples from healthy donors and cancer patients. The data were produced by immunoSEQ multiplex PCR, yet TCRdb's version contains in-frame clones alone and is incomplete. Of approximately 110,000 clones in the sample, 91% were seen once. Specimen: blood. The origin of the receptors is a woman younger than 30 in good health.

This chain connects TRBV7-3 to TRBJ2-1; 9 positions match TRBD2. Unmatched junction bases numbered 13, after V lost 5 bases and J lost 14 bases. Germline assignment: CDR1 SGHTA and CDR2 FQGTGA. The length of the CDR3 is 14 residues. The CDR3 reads CASSRTSESLSKFF. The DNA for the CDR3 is TGTGCCAGCAGCCGGACTAGCGAGTCCCTCAGTAAGTTCTTC.

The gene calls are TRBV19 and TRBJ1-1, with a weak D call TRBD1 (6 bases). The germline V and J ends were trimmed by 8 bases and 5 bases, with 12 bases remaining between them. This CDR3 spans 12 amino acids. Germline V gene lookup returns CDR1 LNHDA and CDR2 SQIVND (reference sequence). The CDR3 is CASDDQGTEAFF. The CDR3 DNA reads TGTGCCAGTGACGATCAGGGGACTGAAGCTTTCTTT.

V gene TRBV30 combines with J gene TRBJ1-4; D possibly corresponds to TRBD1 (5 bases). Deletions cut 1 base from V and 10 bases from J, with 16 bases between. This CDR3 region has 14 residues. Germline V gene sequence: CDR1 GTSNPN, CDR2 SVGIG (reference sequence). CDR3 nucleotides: TGTGCCTGGAGTGGGGGGGACCGAGATGGAAAACTGTTTTTT. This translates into CAWSGGDRDGKLFF.

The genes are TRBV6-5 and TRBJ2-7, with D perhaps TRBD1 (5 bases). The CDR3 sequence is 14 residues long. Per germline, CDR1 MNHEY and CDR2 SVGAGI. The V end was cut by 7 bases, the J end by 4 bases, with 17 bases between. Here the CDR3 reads CASTPGFSSYEQYF. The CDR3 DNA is TGTGCCAGCACCCCAGGGTTTAGTTCTTACGAGCAGTACTTC.

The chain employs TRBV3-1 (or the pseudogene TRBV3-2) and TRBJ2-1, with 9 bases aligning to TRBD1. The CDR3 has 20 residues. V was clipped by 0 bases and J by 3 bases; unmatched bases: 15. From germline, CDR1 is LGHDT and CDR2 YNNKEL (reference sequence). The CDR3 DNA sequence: TGTGCCAGCAGCCAAGATCTTTACTCATCCGACAGGGGGATCTACAATGAGCAGTTCTTC. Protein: CASSQDLYSSDRGIYNEQFF.

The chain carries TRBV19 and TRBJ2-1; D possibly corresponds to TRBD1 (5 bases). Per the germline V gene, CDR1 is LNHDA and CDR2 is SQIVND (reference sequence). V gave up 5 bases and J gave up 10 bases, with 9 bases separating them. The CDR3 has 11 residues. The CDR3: CASSVGVEQFF. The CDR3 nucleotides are TGTGCCAGTAGTGTAGGGGTGGAGCAGTTCTTC.

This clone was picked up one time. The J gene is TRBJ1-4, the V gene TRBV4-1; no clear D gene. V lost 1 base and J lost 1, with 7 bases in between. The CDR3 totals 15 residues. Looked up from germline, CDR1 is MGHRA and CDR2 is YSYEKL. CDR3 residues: CASSQVLGTNEKLFF. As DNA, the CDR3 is TGCGCCAGCAGCCAAGTGCTGGGAACTAATGAAAAACTGTTTTTT.

CDR3 residues: CASSKVRTGTGGYTF. CDR3 coding DNA: TGTGCCAGCAGCAAGGTAAGGACAGGGACGGGGGGCTACACCTTC. This sequence joins TRBV21-1 and TRBJ1-2; TRBD1 is the table's D call and was not checked against the DNA. TRBV21-1 is labeled a pseudogene. The CDR3 is 15 amino acids.

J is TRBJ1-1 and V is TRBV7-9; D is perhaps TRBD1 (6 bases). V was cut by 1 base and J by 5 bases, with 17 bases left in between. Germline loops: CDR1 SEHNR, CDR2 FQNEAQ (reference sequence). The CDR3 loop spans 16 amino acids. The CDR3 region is CASSLEAGVFGTEAFF. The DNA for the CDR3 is TGTGCCAGCAGCTTAGAGGCAGGGGTGTTCGGGACTGAAGCTTTCTTT.

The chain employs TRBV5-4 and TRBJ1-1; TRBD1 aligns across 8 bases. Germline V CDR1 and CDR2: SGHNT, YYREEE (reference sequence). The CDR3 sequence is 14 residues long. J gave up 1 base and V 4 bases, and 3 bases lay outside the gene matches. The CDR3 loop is CASSTGTGNTEAFF. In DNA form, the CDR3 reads TGTGCCAGCAGCACTGGGACAGGGAACACTGAAGCTTTCTTT.

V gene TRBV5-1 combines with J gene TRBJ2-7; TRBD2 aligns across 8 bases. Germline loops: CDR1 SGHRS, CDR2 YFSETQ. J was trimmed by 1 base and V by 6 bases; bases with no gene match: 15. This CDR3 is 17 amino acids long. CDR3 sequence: CASKGGISGDLSYEQYF. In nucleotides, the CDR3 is TGCGCCAGCAAAGGCGGGATTAGCGGGGACCTTTCCTACGAGCAGTACTTC.

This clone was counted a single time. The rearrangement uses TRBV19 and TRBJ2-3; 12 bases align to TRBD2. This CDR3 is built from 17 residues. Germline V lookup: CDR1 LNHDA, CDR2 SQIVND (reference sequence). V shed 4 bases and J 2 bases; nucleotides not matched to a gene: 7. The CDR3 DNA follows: TGTGCCAGTAGTACAGCTAGCGGGGGGGCACCCACAGATACGCAGTATTTT. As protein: CASSTASGGAPTDTQYF.

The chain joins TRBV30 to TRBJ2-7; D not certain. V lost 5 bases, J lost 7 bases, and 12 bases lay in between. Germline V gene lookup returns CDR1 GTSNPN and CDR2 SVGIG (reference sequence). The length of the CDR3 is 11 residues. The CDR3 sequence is CAWGVWREQYF. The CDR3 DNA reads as TGTGCCTGGGGGGTATGGAGAGAGCAGTACTTC.

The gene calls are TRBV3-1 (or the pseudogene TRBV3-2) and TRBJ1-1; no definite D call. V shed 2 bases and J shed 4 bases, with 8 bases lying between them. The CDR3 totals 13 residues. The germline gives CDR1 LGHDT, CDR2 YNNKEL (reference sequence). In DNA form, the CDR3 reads TGTGCCAGCAGCCAACTCAGTGCCACTGAAGCTTTCTTT. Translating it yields CASSQLSATEAFF.

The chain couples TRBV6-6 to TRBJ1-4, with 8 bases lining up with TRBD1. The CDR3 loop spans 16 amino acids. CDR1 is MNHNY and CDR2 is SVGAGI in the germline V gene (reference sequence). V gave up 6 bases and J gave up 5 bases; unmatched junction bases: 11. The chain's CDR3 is CASSNQGAIRNEKLFF. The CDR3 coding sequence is TGTGCCAGCAGCAACCAGGGGGCGATTCGGAATGAAAAACTGTTTTTT.

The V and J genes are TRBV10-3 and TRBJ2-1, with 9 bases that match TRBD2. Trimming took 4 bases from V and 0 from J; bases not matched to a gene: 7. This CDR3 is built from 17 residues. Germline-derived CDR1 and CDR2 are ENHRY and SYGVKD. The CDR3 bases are TGTGCCATCAGTGTTCTAGCGGGAACCAACTCCTACAATGAGCAGTTCTTC. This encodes CAISVLAGTNSYNEQFF.

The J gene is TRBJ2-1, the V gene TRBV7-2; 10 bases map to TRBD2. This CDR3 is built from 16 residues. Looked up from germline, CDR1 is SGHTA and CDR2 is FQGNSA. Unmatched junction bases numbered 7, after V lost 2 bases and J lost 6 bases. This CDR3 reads CASSLRSGRGVNEQFF. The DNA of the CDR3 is TGTGCCAGCAGCTTAAGAAGCGGGAGGGGTGTCAATGAGCAGTTCTTC.

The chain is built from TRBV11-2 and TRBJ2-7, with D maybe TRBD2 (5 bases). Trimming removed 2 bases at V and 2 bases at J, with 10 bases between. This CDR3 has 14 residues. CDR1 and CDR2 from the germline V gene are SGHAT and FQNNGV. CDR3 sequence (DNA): TGTGCCAGCAGCTTATATCTAGCCCCCTACGAGCAGTACTTC. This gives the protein CASSLYLAPYEQYF.

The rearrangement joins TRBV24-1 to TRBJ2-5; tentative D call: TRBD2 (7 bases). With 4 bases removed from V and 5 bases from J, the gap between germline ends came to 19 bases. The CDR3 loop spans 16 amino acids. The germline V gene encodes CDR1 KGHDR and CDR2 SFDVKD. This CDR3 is CATSDLRDKGGETQYF. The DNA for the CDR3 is TGTGCCACCAGTGACCTCCGGGACAAGGGGGGGGAGACCCAGTACTTC.

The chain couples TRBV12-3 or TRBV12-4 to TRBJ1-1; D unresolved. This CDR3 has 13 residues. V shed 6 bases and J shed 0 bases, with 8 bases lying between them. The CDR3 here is CASSLRLNTEAFF. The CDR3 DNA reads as TGTGCCAGCAGCTTAAGATTGAACACTGAAGCTTTCTTT.